The 20 T cell receptor beta chains presented below share a single source sample, sequenced in a study of T cell changes during pregnancy in multiple sclerosis. The assay was immunoSEQ multiplex PCR, and TCRdb's table has in-frame clones only and misses some. This sample has 120,000 or so clones, with over 85% found just once. The source material was peripheral blood, sampled before pregnancy. These receptors were collected from a female donor with multiple sclerosis, enrolled in a pregnancy study.

The rearrangement links TRBV30 to TRBJ1-5; tentative D call: TRBD1 (5 bases). The CDR3 runs to 15 residues. The V end was cut by 4 bases, the J end by 2 bases, with 15 bases between. Germline V gives CDR1 GTSNPN, CDR2 SVGIG (reference sequence). This chain's CDR3 is CAWTKPGGRNQPQHF. The CDR3, as DNA: TGTGCCTGGACCAAACCGGGGGGACGCAATCAGCCCCAGCATTTT.

V is TRBV7-6 and J is TRBJ1-4, with D possibly matching TRBD1 (5 bases). Germline V gene sequence: CDR1 SGHVS, CDR2 FNYEAQ. The germline V and J ends were trimmed by 0 bases and 7 bases, with 18 bases remaining between them. The CDR3 length is 17 residues. Here the CDR3 DNA reads TGTGCCAGCAGCTTAGCCCCAAACCAGGGCCTTGGTGAAAAACTGTTTTTT. It specifies CASSLAPNQGLGEKLFF.

The V and J genes are TRBV18 and TRBJ2-7, with 11 bases matching TRBD1. CDR1 KGHSH and CDR2 LQKENI come from the germline V gene. J gave up 6 bases and V 3 bases, and 10 bases lay outside the gene matches. The CDR3 loop spans 16 amino acids. The CDR3, as DNA: TGTGCCAGCTCACCCCAAACAGGACAGGGGGCTGGCGAGCAGTACTTC. Amino acids: CASSPQTGQGAGEQYF.

CDR3 residues: CASSRQGRAGASYEQYF. Here the CDR3 DNA reads TGTGCCAGCAGCCGCCAGGGGCGAGCGGGAGCCTCCTACGAGCAGTACTTC. The chain couples TRBV5-4 to TRBJ2-7; 8 bases line up with TRBD2. CDR3 size: 17 residues. V shed 4 bases and J 0 bases; nucleotides not matched to a gene: 12. Germline CDR1 SGHNT, CDR2 YYREEE (reference sequence).

The chain uses TRBV6-5 and TRBJ2-4; maybe TRBD2 (5 bases). Germline V CDR1 and CDR2: MNHEY, SVGAGI. The CDR3 spans 13 residues. Trimming cost V 5 bases and J 6 bases, with 11 bases left between them. CDR3 region: CASSDTGGNIQYF. As DNA, the CDR3 is TGTGCCAGCAGTGACACCGGAGGAAACATTCAGTACTTC.

The chain couples TRBV29-1 to TRBJ1-2; 7 bases map to TRBD1. Germline V gene data show CDR1 as SQVTM and CDR2 as ANQGSEA. The CDR3 sequence is 15 residues long. V lost 1 base, J lost 4 bases, and 9 bases stayed unmatched. The CDR3 region is CSVEGRQGDRYGYTF. The DNA for the CDR3 is TGCAGCGTTGAAGGCCGACAGGGTGATCGCTATGGCTACACCTTC.

V is TRBV5-5 and J is TRBJ1-2, with no clear D. This CDR3 is built from 14 residues. Germline CDR1 reads SGHKS; CDR2 reads YYEKEE (reference sequence). V was pared by 4 bases and J by 5 bases, with 15 bases between. The DNA for the CDR3 is TGTGCCAGCAGCCCCACACCGCAGACTTATGGCTACACCTTC. Protein product: CASSPTPQTYGYTF.

The chain is built from TRBV30 and TRBJ1-2, with D maybe TRBD1 (5 bases). Germline V lookup: CDR1 GTSNPN, CDR2 SVGIG (reference sequence). The CDR3 contains 12 residues. Trimming stripped 4 bases from V and 2 bases from J, with 8 bases between. The CDR3 here is CAWKGANYGYTF. In DNA, the CDR3 is TGTGCCTGGAAAGGGGCAAACTATGGCTACACCTTC.

V gene TRBV9 combines with J gene TRBJ2-7; D might be TRBD1 (6 bases). This CDR3 has 14 amino acids. Trimming cost V 0 bases and J 2 bases, with 9 bases left between them. Per germline, CDR1 SGDLS and CDR2 YYNGEE. CDR3 DNA: TGTGCCAGCAGCGTAGATCAGGGGCCCTACGAGCAGTACTTC. Residues: CASSVDQGPYEQYF.

V and J are TRBV28 and TRBJ2-1; D is uncertain. From germline, CDR1 is MDHEN and CDR2 SYDVKM. The CDR3 is made up of 15 amino acids. V dropped 4 bases and J dropped 0 bases, with 10 bases sitting between them. CDR3 loop: CASSSATISYNEQFF. The CDR3 coding sequence is TGTGCCAGCAGTTCGGCTACTATCTCCTACAATGAGCAGTTCTTC.

The chain combines TRBV4-2 with TRBJ1-2; D is uncertain. CDR3 length equals 18 residues. CDR1 and CDR2 (germline): LGHNA, YNFKEQ. Trimming stripped 3 bases from V and 6 bases from J, with 26 bases between. CDR3 loop: CASSQEPRTAYQYNGYTF. CDR3 nucleotide sequence: TGTGCCAGCAGCCAGGAACCAAGAACAGCATACCAATACAATGGCTACACCTTC.

Turning to this clone: The sample carries other DNA sequences with the same CDR3. V is TRBV28 and J is TRBJ2-1; 14 nucleotides line up with TRBD2. In germline, CDR1 is MDHEN, CDR2 SYDVKM. The length of the CDR3 is 16 residues. Trimming removed 8 bases from V and 1 base from J; junction bases left unmatched: 4. CDR3 sequence reads: CASGTSGSRSYNEQFF. CDR3 bases: TGTGCCAGCGGGACTAGCGGGAGTAGGTCCTACAATGAGCAGTTCTTC.

This rearrangement joins TRBV2 to TRBJ1-2, with D unclear. Trimming took off 1 base at V and 7 bases at J, with 10 bases between the two ends. This CDR3 has 13 amino acids. Germline CDR1 SNHLY, CDR2 FYNNEI. CDR3 sequence reads: CASSEDLRGGYTF. The CDR3 DNA sequence: TGTGCCAGCAGTGAAGACCTCCGGGGTGGCTACACCTTC.

This clone was recorded once. The J gene is TRBJ2-2, the V gene TRBV27; TRBD2 matches 13 bases. The CDR3 is made up of 18 amino acids. J gave up 7 bases and V 3 bases, and 11 bases lay outside the gene matches. Germline CDR1 and CDR2: MNHEY and SMNVEV (reference sequence). The CDR3 sequence: CASSFLGLAGDRGGELFF. The DNA of the CDR3 is TGTGCCAGCAGTTTCCTAGGACTAGCGGGGGACCGGGGCGGGGAGCTGTTTTTT.

The gene calls are TRBV7-3 and TRBJ2-6; D remains ambiguous. V gave up 1 base and J gave up 4 bases, with 11 bases separating them. CDR1 and CDR2 from the germline V gene are SGHTA and FQGTGA. CDR3 size: 16 residues. The CDR3 is CASSLKLSSGANVLTF. The CDR3 DNA sequence: TGTGCCAGCAGCTTAAAATTGAGTTCCGGGGCCAACGTCCTGACTTTC.

V gene TRBV19 combines with J gene TRBJ1-1; D may be TRBD1 (6 bases). The CDR3 extends over 13 amino acids. In germline, CDR1 is LNHDA, CDR2 SQIVND (reference sequence). V was pared by 6 bases and J by 4 bases, with 12 bases between. Here the CDR3 reads CASSPRGSTEAFF. The DNA of the CDR3 is TGTGCCAGTAGCCCCAGGGGAAGCACTGAAGCTTTCTTT.

CDR3 bases: TGTGCCATCAGTGCCCTACAGGGAACCTACGAGCAGTACTTC. It codes for CAISALQGTYEQYF. The genes are TRBV10-3 and TRBJ2-7, with a weak D call TRBD1 (6 bases). There are 14 residues in the CDR3. Trimming removed 4 bases at V and 2 bases at J, with 12 bases between. Germline V lookup: CDR1 ENHRY, CDR2 SYGVKD.

The J gene is TRBJ2-2, the V gene TRBV4-2; TRBD1 might be the D (6 bases). V gave up 3 bases and J gave up 7 bases, with 6 bases separating them. CDR1 LGHNA and CDR2 YNFKEQ come from the germline V gene. The CDR3 is made up of 12 amino acids. The CDR3 is CASSHRGGELFF. CDR3 sequence (DNA): TGTGCCAGCAGCCACAGGGGCGGGGAGCTGTTTTTT.

The gene calls are TRBV5-4 and TRBJ2-1; 14 nucleotides line up with TRBD2. The CDR3 length is 15 residues. Germline-derived CDR1 and CDR2 are SGHNT and YYREEE (reference sequence). Trimming took 0 bases from V and 8 from J; bases not matched to a gene: 1. The CDR3 DNA is TGTGCCAGCAGCTTGGGGGGACTAGCGGGGGATGAGCAGTTCTTC. Amino acids: CASSLGGLAGDEQFF. The entire variable domain, with the rest obtained from reference TRBV5-4 and TRBJ2-1, is as follows: ETGVTQSPTHLIKTRGQQVTLRCSSQSGHNTVSWYQQALGQGPQFIFQYYREEENGRGNFPPRFSGLQFPNYSSELNVNALELDDSALYLCASSLGGLAGDEQFFGPGTRLTVL.

This sequence joins TRBV7-2 and TRBJ1-4, with 9 bases fitting TRBD1. Germline lookup yields CDR1 SGHTA and CDR2 FQGNSA. The V segment lost 5 bases and the J segment 8 bases; nucleotides outside the gene matches: 6. The CDR3 has 14 amino acids. CDR3: CASSRRTGEEKLFF. The CDR3 nucleotides are TGTGCCAGCAGCCGGCGGACAGGGGAGGAAAAACTGTTTTTT.